The T cell receptor beta chain described here comes from a study of T cell clonality in common variable immunodeficiency. The study, taken as a whole, reports: In common variable immunodeficiency, TCR beta chains reportedly carried fewer deletions and N-nucleotide insertions. CVID subjects shared fewer TCRbeta clones than healthy controls did.

Patients and controls were mostly of Caucasian heritage. Replacement immunoglobulin had been given to every CVID subject for at least one year. The length of the CDR3 is 13 residues. V lost 3 bases, J lost 7 bases, and 10 bases lay in between. Germline V gene lookup returns CDR1 SNHLY and CDR2 FYNNEI. Generated by immunoSEQ multiplex PCR, the TCRdb table keeps only in-frame clones and is missing some. Sampling found tens of thousands of clones, none seen once. As for this clone: Its antigen is currently unknown. The CDR3 is cut off 3 residues early in the read; its end comes from the germline J gene.

The sequenced material came from peripheral blood mononuclear cells. The gene calls are TRBV2 and TRBJ1-5; D is perhaps TRBD1 (5 bases). The TCR originated in a human donor with common variable immunodeficiency. The CDR3 sequence: CASSDQGSQPQHF. CDR3 bases read: TGTGCCAGCAGTGATCAGGGCTCGCAGCCC. Full variable domain (rest looked up from reference TRBV2 and TRBJ1-5): EPEVTQTPSHQVTQMGQEVILRCVPISNHLYFYWYRQILGQKVEFLVSFYNNEISEKSEIFDDQFSVERPDGSNFTLKIRSTKLEDSAMYFCASSDQGSQPQHFGDGTRLSIL.